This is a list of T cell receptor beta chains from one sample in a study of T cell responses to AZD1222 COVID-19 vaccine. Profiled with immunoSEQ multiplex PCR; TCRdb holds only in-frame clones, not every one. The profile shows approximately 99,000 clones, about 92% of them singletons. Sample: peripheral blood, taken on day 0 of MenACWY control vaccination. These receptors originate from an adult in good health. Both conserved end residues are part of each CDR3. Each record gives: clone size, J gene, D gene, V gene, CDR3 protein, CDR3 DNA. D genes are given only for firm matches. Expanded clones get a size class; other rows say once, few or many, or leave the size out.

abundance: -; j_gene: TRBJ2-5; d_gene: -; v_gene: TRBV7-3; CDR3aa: CASSLAGQQETQYF; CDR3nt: TGTGCCAGCAGCTTAGCGGGACAACAAGAGACCCAGTACTTC
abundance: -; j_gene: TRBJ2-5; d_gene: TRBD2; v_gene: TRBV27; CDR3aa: CASSGASGGAGTQYF; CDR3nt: TGTGCCAGCAGTGGGGCTAGCGGGGGGGCCGGAACCCAGTACTTC
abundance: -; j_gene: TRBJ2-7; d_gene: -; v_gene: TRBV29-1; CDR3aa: CSVEGWGREYEQYF; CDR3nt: TGCAGCGTGGAGGGTTGGGGGCGCGAATACGAGCAGTACTTC
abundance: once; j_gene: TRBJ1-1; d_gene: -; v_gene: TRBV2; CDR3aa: CASSTSSLGTEAFF; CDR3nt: TGTGCCAGCAGCACATCTTCCCTCGGCACTGAAGCTTTCTTT
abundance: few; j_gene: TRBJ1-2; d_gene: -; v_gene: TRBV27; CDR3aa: CASSPGAGLDYGYTF; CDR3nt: TGTGCCAGCAGCCCTGGGGCAGGGCTTGACTATGGCTACACCTTC
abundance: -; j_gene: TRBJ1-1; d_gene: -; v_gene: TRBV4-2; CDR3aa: CASSQVSENTEAFF; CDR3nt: TGTGCCAGCAGCCAAGTCTCCGAAAACACTGAAGCTTTCTTT
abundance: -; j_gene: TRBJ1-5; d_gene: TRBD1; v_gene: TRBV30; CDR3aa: CAWSRGQAHQPQHF; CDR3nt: TGTGCCTGGAGCAGGGGACAGGCACATCAGCCCCAGCATTTT
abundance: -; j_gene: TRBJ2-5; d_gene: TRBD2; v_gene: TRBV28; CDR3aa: CASSPRGPSGSQETQYF; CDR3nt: TGTGCCAGCAGTCCACGGGGGCCTAGCGGGTCCCAAGAGACCCAGTACTTC
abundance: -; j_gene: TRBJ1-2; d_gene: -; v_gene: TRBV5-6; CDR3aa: CASSLWGFGGYTF; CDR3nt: TGTGCCAGCAGCTTGTGGGGTTTCGGAGGCTACACCTTC
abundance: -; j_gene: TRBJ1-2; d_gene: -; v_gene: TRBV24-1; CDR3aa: CATRGGSGYGYTF; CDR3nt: TGTGCCACCCGTGGGGGCTCGGGCTATGGCTACACCTTC
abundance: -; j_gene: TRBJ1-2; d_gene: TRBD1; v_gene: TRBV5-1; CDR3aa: CASSLGQGADNGYTF; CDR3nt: TGCGCCAGCAGCTTGGGGCAGGGGGCGGATAACGGCTACACCTTC
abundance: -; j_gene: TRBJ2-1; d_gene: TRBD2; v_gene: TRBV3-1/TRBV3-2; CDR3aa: CASSPSRGGGEQFF; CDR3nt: TGTGCCAGCAGCCCCTCGCGGGGGGGCGGGGAGCAGTTCTTC
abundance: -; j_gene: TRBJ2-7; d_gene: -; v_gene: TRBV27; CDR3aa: CASSLVGGPRSYEQYF; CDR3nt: TGTGCCAGCAGTTTAGTGGGCGGGCCGAGATCCTACGAGCAGTACTTC
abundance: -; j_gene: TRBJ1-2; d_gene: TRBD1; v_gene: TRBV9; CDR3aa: CASNLNLEGARGYTF; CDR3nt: TGTGCCAGCAACCTAAACCTAGAGGGGGCGCGCGGCTACACCTTC
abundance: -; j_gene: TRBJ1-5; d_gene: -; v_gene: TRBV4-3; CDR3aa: CASSQVWGIRGPNQPQHF; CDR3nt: TGCGCCAGCAGCCAAGTATGGGGGATCCGAGGGCCCAATCAGCCCCAGCATTTT
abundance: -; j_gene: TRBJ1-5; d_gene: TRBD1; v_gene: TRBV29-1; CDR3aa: CSVAGGDANQPQHF; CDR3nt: TGCAGCGTTGCAGGGGGGGACGCCAATCAGCCCCAGCATTTT
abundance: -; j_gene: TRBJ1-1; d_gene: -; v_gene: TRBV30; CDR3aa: CAWSVRGLNTEAFF; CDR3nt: TGTGCCTGGAGTGTTAGGGGACTAAACACTGAAGCTTTCTTT
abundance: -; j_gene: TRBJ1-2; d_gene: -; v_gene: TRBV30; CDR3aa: CAWDSNREGYTF; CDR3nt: TGTGCCTGGGATTCGAACAGGGAAGGCTACACCTTC
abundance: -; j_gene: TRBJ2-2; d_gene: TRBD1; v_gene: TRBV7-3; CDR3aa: CASSSSNLQGMPNTGELFF; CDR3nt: TGTGCCAGCAGCTCGTCGAACCTACAGGGGATGCCTAACACCGGGGAGCTGTTTTTT
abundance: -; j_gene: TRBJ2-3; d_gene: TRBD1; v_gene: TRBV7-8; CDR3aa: CASSAWDRDTDTQYF; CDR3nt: TGTGCCAGCAGCGCCTGGGACAGGGACACAGATACGCAGTATTTT
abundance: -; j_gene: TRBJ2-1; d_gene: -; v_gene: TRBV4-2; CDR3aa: CASSLAPGPNNEQFF; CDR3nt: TGTGCCAGCAGCCTAGCACCGGGCCCGAACAATGAGCAGTTCTTC
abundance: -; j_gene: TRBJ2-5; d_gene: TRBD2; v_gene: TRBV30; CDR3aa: CAATSGGAYETQYF; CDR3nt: TGTGCCGCCACTAGCGGGGGGGCCTATGAGACCCAGTACTTC
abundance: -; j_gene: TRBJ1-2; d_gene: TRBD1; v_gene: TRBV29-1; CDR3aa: CSGVSGDSRSLNYGYTF; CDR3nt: TGCAGCGGTGTATCTGGGGACAGCCGCTCCCTTAACTATGGCTACACCTTC
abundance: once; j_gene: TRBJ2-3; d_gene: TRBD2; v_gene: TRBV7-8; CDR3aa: CASSSYLTSGGADTQYF; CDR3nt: TGTGCCAGCAGCTCCTACTTGACTAGCGGGGGGGCAGATACGCAGTATTTT
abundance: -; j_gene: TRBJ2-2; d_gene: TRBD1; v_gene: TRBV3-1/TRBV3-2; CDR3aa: CASSQGRTGDYRDTGELFF; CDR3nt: TGTGCCAGCAGCCAAGGTCGGACAGGGGATTATAGAGACACCGGGGAGCTGTTTTTT
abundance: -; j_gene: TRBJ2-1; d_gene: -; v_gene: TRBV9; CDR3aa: CASSAGRYNEQFF; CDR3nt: TGTGCCAGCAGCGCGGGCCGATACAATGAGCAGTTCTTC
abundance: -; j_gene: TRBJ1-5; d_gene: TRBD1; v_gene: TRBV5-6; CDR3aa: CASSLKGQGHQPQHF; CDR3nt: TGTGCCAGCAGCTTAAAGGGACAGGGCCATCAGCCCCAGCATTTT
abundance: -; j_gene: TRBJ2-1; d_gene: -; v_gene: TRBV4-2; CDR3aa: CASSQDRSGIYNEQFF; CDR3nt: TGTGCCAGCAGCCAAGATCGAAGTGGGATTTACAATGAGCAGTTCTTC
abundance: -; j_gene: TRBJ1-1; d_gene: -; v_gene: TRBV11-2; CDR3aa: CASSGDSKAFF; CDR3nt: TGTGCCAGCAGCGGCGACAGTAAAGCTTTCTTT
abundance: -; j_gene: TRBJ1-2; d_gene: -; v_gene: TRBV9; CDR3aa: CASSASGRDGYTF; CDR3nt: TGTGCCAGCAGCGCCTCCGGACGGGACGGCTACACCTTC
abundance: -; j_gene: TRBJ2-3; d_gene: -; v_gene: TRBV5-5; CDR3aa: CASSRVSGADTQYF; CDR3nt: TGTGCCAGCAGTCGTGTTTCAGGGGCAGATACGCAGTATTTT
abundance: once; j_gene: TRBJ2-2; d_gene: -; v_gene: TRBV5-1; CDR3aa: CASSLQSLALNPGELFF; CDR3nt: TGCGCCAGCAGCTTGCAGTCGCTAGCCCTAAATCCCGGGGAGCTGTTTTTT
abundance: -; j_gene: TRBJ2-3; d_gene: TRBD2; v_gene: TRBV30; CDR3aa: CAWNPSGGTDTQYF; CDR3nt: TGTGCCTGGAACCCTAGCGGGGGGACAGATACGCAGTATTTT
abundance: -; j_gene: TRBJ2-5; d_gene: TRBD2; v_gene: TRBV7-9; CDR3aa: CASSHPSTSGGKQETQYF; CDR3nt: TGTGCCAGCAGTCACCCCTCGACTAGCGGGGGAAAACAAGAGACCCAGTACTTC
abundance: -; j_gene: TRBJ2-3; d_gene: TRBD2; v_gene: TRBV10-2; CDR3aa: CASSERVAGAYTDTQYF; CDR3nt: TGCGCCAGCAGTGAGAGGGTAGCGGGGGCCTACACAGATACGCAGTATTTT
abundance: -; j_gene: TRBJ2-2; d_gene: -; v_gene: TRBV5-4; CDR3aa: CASSRPGNTGELFF; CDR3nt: TGTGCCAGCAGCCGCCCGGGAAACACCGGGGAGCTGTTTTTT
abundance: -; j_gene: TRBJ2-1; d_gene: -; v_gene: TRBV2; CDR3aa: CASSRTDQTYYNEQFF; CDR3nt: TGTGCCAGCAGTAGGACAGATCAAACCTACTACAATGAGCAGTTCTTC
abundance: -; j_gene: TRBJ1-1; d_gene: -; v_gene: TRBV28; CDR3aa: CASSQQGRDTEAFF; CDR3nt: TGTGCCAGCAGTCAACAGGGACGGGACACTGAAGCTTTCTTT
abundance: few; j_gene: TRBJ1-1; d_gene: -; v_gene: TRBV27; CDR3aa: CASSWSLNTEAFF; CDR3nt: TGTGCCAGCAGTTGGAGCCTGAACACTGAAGCTTTCTTT